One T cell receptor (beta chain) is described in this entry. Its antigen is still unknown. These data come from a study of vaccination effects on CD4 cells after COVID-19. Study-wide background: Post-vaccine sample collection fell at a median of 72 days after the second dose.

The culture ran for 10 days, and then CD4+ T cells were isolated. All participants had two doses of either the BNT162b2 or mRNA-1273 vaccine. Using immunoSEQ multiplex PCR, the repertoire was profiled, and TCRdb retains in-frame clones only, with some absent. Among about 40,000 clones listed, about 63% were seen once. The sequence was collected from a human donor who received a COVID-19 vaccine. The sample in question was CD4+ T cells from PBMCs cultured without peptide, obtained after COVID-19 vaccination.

The CDR3 DNA reads as TGTGCCAGCAGCGTAGGTTCTAGTGAGCAGTTCTTC. Its protein is CASSVGSSEQFF. The chain couples TRBV9 to TRBJ2-1; D gene unclear. The ends were cut back, 0 bases at V and 9 bases at J, with 7 bases in the middle. CDR1 SGDLS and CDR2 YYNGEE come from the germline V gene. The CDR3 is 12 residues long. The full variable domain, in which reference TRBV9 and TRBJ2-1 provide the parts outside the CDR3, is DSGVTQTPKHLITATGQRVTLRCSPRSGDLSVYWYQQSLDQGLQFLIQYYNGEERAKGNILERFSAQQFPDLHSELNLSSLELGDSALYFCASSVGSSEQFFGPGTRLTVL.